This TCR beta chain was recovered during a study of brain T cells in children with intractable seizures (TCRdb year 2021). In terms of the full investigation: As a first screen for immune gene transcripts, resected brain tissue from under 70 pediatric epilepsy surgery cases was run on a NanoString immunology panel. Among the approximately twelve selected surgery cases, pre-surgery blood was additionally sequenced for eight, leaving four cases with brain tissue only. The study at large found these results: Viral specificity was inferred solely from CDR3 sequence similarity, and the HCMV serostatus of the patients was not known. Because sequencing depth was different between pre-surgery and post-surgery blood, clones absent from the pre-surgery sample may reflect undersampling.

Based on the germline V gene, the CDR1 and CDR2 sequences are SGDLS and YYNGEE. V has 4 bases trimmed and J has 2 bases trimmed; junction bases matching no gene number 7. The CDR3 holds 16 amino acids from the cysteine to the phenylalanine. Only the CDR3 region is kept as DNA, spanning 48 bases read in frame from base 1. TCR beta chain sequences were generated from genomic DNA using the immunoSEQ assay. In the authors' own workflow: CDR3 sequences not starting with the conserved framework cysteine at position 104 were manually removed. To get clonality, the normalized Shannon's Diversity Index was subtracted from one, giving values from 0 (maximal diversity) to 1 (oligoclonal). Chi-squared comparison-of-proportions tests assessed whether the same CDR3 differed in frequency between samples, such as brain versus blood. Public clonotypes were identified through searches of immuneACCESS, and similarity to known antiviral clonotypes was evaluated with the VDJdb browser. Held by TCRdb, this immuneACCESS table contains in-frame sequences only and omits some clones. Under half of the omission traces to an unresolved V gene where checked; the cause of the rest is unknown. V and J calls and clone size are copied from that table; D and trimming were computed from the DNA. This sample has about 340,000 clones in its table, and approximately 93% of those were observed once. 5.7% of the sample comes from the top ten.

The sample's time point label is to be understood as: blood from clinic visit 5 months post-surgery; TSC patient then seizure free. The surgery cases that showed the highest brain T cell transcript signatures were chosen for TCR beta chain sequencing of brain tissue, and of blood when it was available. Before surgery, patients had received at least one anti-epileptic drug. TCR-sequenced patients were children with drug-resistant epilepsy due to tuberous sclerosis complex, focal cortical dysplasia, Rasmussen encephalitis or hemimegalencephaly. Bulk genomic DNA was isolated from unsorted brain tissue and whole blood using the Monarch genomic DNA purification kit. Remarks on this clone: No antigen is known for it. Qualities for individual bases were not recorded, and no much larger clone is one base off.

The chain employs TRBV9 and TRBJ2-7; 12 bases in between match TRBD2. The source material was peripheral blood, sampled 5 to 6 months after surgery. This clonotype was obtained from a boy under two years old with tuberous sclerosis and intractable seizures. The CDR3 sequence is CASSKTSGGNPYEQYF. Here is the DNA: TGTGCCAGCAGCAAGACTAGCGGGGGTAATCCCTACGAGCAGTACTTC.